The source of this TCR beta chain is a study of blood T cells in healthy people across ages. In germline, CDR1 is MNHEY, CDR2 SVGEGT. The CDR3 is 13 amino acids. V was cut by 0 bases and J by 7 bases, with 9 bases left in between. The study, taken as a whole, reports: What prevented conclusive comparison of naive and antigen-experienced cells was that PBMCs were unsorted. CMV status of donors was unknown, possibly confounding expanded clonotype changes. Getting older went along with TCR beta diversity per million T cells dropping roughly linearly.

A remark on this clonotype: Its cognate antigen is unknown.

The individuals who served as donors were healthy Caucasians living in Russia, aged roughly 6 to 95. A second PCR of roughly 7 to 11 cycles used a sample-barcoded 5' primer and a J-beta primer mix. Using its own MiXCR run on the 5' RACE reads, TCRdb lists one record per CDR3 protein. Among around 1,600,000 distinct CDR3 sequences listed, roughly two fifths were seen once. This chain connects TRBV6-2 or TRBV6-3 to TRBJ1-1, with D unresolved. The sample comprised blood. The origin of this receptor is a woman in her late teens or twenties in good health. The CDR3 coding sequence is TGTGCCAGCAGTTACTCGAGCTCAGGTGAAGCTTTCTTT. It codes for CASSYSSSGEAFF.